One sample yielded the 14 T cell receptor beta chains listed below, sequenced in a study of Tregs in tolerant kidney transplant recipients. Assay used: immunoSEQ multiplex PCR; TCRdb lists only in-frame clones, some missing. Here the sample spans around 85,000 clones, around 93% being singletons. The material was Tregs from blood, obtained before the transplant. All receptors derive from a human donor who received a combined kidney and bone marrow transplant.

J is TRBJ1-6 and V is TRBV18, with D hard to call. The ends were cut back, 3 bases at V and 7 bases at J, with 19 bases in the middle. This CDR3 spans 17 amino acids. Germline V gene sequence: CDR1 KGHSH, CDR2 LQKENI. CDR3 nucleotides: TGTGCCAGCTCACCCGAACGTCAGGCGGCGGGAAATTCACCCCTCCACTTT. Amino acid sequence: CASSPERQAAGNSPLHF.

V usage is TRBV27 and J usage is TRBJ2-5, with 8 nucleotides matching TRBD1. V was clipped by 5 bases and J by 0 bases; unmatched bases: 5. The CDR3 length is 15 residues. Germline CDR1 and CDR2: MNHEY and SMNVEV (reference sequence). CDR3 loop: CASSTRGRDQETQYF. In DNA form, the CDR3 reads TGTGCCAGCAGTACCAGGGGGCGAGACCAAGAGACCCAGTACTTC.

The chain uses TRBV18 and TRBJ2-1; 7 positions agree with TRBD1. The ends lost 0 bases at V and 1 base at J; junction bases unmatched: 6. Germline V gives CDR1 KGHSH, CDR2 LQKENI. CDR3 length equals 17 residues. The CDR3 DNA is TGTGCCAGCTCACCACCGCAGGGGGTGGGTTCCTACAATGAGCAGTTCTTC. Translating gives CASSPPQGVGSYNEQFF.

This clone showed up just a few times. At the DNA level, this CDR3 is encoded by other sequences in the same sample as well. The chain employs TRBV9 and TRBJ2-1; 11 bases fit TRBD2. The CDR3 totals 15 residues. Germline values: CDR1 SGDLS, CDR2 YYNGEE. V lost 2 bases and J lost 4; bases outside the gene matches: 2. CDR3 sequence (DNA): TGTGCCAGCAGCGTTGGGACTAGCGGTTACAATGAGCAGTTCTTC. It encodes CASSVGTSGYNEQFF.

The chain links TRBV18 to TRBJ2-2; 8 bases line up with TRBD2. CDR1 and CDR2 from the germline V gene are KGHSH and LQKENI. After removal of 9 bases from V and 2 bases from J, the junction contained 5 bases not matched to a gene. This CDR3 is 14 amino acids long. CDR3 in amino acids: CASQAGDNTGELFF. DNA of the CDR3: TGTGCCAGTCAAGCGGGGGATAACACCGGGGAGCTGTTTTTT.

The J gene is TRBJ1-2, the V gene TRBV4-2; 7 bases agree with TRBD1. Germline values: CDR1 LGHNA, CDR2 YNFKEQ. This CDR3 spans 14 amino acids. Trimming took 1 base from V and 3 from J; bases not matched to a gene: 2. The CDR3 DNA reads as TGTGCCAGCAGCCAAGTTGACAGGGACTATGGCTACACCTTC. Protein sequence: CASSQVDRDYGYTF.

Note on this clone: No conserved phenylalanine or tryptophan is present at the end of the CDR3, so a read error is the likely explanation. The chain is built from TRBV5-5 and TRBJ1-2, with a weak D call TRBD1 (6 bases). In germline, CDR1 is SGHKS, CDR2 YYEKEE (reference sequence). This CDR3 is built from 14 residues. Trimming pared 1 base from V and 2 bases from J, leaving 9 bases between. This chain's CDR3 is CASSLPQGNYGYTI. The CDR3 bases are TGTGCCAGCAGCTTGCCCCAGGGGAACTATGGCTACACCATC.

The rearrangement joins TRBV2 to TRBJ1-5, with a tentative D call TRBD1 (6 bases). The germline V gene has CDR1 SNHLY and CDR2 FYNNEI. The CDR3 is 15 amino acids. V dropped 3 bases and J dropped 6 bases, with 15 bases sitting between them. The CDR3 region is CASSDIGGGGQPQHF. The DNA for the CDR3 is TGTGCCAGCAGTGATATAGGGGGGGGTGGTCAGCCCCAGCATTTT.

In its sample, this clone was seen once. V and J are TRBV5-4 and TRBJ2-1; 10 bases are shared with TRBD2. The V gene end was trimmed by 4 bases and the J gene end by 8 bases; junction bases not matched to a gene: 9. The V gene's germline CDR1 is SGHNT and CDR2 YYREEE (reference sequence). The CDR3 has 15 amino acids. Here the CDR3 DNA reads TGTGCCAGCAGCCGCGCTAGCGGGAGCCGGGATGAGCAGTTCTTC. Translating gives CASSRASGSRDEQFF.

A word on this clone: Other nucleotide sequences from this sample produce the same CDR3. This chain connects TRBV19 to TRBJ1-5; 11 nucleotides agree with TRBD1. Germline V gene lookup returns CDR1 LNHDA and CDR2 SQIVND (reference sequence). With V trimmed by 4 bases and J by 5 bases, 13 bases remained unmatched. The CDR3 is made up of 18 amino acids. The CDR3 DNA is TGTGCCAGTAGTACCCTAGCTACCGGGACAGGGGGGGATCAGCCCCAGCATTTT. Encoded protein: CASSTLATGTGGDQPQHF. The full variable domain, with the rest looked up from reference TRBV19 and TRBJ1-5, is DGGITQSPKYLFRKEGQNVTLSCEQNLNHDAMYWYRQDPGQGLRLIYYSQIVNDFQKGDIAEGYSVSREKKESFPLTVTSAQKNPTAFYLCASSTLATGTGGDQPQHFGDGTRLSIL.

V is TRBV28 and J is TRBJ2-7, with 8 nucleotides matching TRBD2. The CDR3 totals 16 residues. Germline CDR1 is MDHEN and CDR2 is SYDVKM. Trimming removed 2 bases from V and 2 bases from J; junction bases left unmatched: 8. This CDR3 is CASSLQPSGLPYEQYF. The DNA of the CDR3 is TGTGCCAGCAGTTTACAACCTAGCGGGTTGCCCTACGAGCAGTACTTC.

This chain joins TRBV19 and TRBJ2-4, with 7 bases identical to TRBD1. CDR1 is LNHDA, CDR2 SQIVND, per germline (reference sequence). After removal of 4 bases from V and 8 bases from J, the junction contained 11 bases not matched to a gene. There are 15 residues in the CDR3. The CDR3 sequence: CASSTGQAGVDIQYF. Written as DNA, the CDR3 is TGTGCCAGTAGTACCGGACAGGCGGGTGTAGACATTCAGTACTTC.

The V and J genes are TRBV11-2 and TRBJ2-5; D gene uncertain. This CDR3 is built from 13 residues. Germline CDR1 reads SGHAT; CDR2 reads FQNNGV. Trimming cost V 4 bases and J 1 base, with 7 bases left between them. The CDR3, as DNA: TGTGCCAGCAGCTCCGACCCCCAAGAGACCCAGTACTTC. Its translation is CASSSDPQETQYF.

To note about this clone: Other nucleotide sequences from this sample produce the same CDR3. This rearrangement joins TRBV7-2 to TRBJ2-1, with 10 bases fitting TRBD2. V shed 5 bases and J 4 bases; nucleotides not matched to a gene: 5. The germline V gene encodes CDR1 SGHTA and CDR2 FQGNSA. CDR3 length: 15 amino acids. The CDR3 DNA sequence: TGTGCCAGCAGCGCCCGGACTAGCGGTTACAATGAGCAGTTCTTC. It encodes CASSARTSGYNEQFF.